The T cell receptor (beta chain) described here comes from a study of CD8 T cells in ankylosing spondylitis. MiXCR was run by TCRdb on the 5' RACE reads, yielding one entry per CDR3 protein. The sample yields 200,000 to 300,000 distinct CDR3 sequences, under 30% seen once. The CDR3 has 11 amino acids. The V end was cut by 6 bases, the J end by 8 bases, with 10 bases between. The V gene's germline CDR1 is DFQATT and CDR2 SNEGSKA (reference sequence). This clonotype was counted at least ten times. This receptor was taken from a male donor with ankylosing spondylitis or in good health (not recorded which). Specimen: blood, either unsorted or a sorted T cell fraction (not recorded which). The rearrangement joins TRBV20-1 to TRBJ2-2; D assignment may be TRBD1 or TRBD2 (5 bases each). The CDR3 DNA reads TGCAGTGCCGAGGGGCGGGGGGAGCTGTTTTTT. Residues: CSAEGRGELFF.